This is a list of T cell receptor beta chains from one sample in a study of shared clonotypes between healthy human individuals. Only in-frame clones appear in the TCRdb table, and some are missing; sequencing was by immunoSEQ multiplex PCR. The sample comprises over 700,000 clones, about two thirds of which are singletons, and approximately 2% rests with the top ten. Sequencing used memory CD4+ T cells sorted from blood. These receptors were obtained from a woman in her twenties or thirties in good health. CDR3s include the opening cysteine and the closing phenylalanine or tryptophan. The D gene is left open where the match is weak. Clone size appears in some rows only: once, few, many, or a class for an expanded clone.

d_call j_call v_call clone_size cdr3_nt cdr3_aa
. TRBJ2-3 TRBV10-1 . TGCGCCAGCAGTGAGTCGACGAGTGGAGCCACGACAGATACGCAGTATTTT CASSESTSGATTDTQYF
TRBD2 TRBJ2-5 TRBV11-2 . TGTGCCAGCAGGCAAGCCCTGGGACTAGCGGGAGGCCAAGAGACCCAGTACTTC CASRQALGLAGGQETQYF
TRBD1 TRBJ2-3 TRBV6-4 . TGTGCCAGCAGTTCCGGGACAGGGTATGTAGATACGCAGTATTTT CASSSGTGYVDTQYF
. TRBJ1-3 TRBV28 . TGTGCCAGCAGTTTATCGGGCCTTGCGCCTGGAAACACCATATATTTT CASSLSGLAPGNTIYF
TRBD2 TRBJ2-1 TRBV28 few TGTGCCAGCAGTTTTATGGGATCGGCTAGCGGGAGTAATGAGCAGTTCTTC CASSFMGSASGSNEQFF
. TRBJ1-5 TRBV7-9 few TGTGCCAGCAGCTCTAACACAGGGAATCAGCCCCAGCATTTT CASSSNTGNQPQHF
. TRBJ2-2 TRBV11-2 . TGTGCCAGCAGCTTAGTCGCGGGCTACACCGGGGAGCTGTTTTTT CASSLVAGYTGELFF
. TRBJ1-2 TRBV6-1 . TGTGCCAGGGACCGACAGCCCGCTAGAGGCTACACCTTC CARDRQPARGYTF
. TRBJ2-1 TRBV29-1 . TGCAGCGTTGAAGCGGGAGCTTTCTACAATGAGCAGTTCTTC CSVEAGAFYNEQFF
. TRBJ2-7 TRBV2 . TGTGCCAGCAGTGACGAGACCCACGAGCAGTACTTC CASSDETHEQYF
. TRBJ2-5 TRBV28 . TGTGCCAGCAGCCCCGGAGGTCATTACGCGGAGACCCAGTACTTC CASSPGGHYAETQYF
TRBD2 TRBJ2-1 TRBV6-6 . TGTGCCAGCACTCTAGGGAGGGGAACATACAATGAGCAGTTCTTC CASTLGRGTYNEQFF
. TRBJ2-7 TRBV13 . TGTGCCAGCAGCTTAGAGGGGGTAGACTACGAGCAGTACTTC CASSLEGVDYEQYF
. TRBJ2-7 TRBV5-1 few TGCGCCAGCAGCACGTCGGGGGAAAGCTACGAGCAGTACTTC CASSTSGESYEQYF
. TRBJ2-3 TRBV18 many TGTGCCAGCTCAATAAGCGCCTCTAGCACAGATACGCAGTATTTT CASSISASSTDTQYF
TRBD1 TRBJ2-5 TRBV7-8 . TGTGCCAGCAGCCCTCCGACAGGGTGGGAGACCCAGTACTTC CASSPPTGWETQYF
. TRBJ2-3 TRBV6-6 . TGTGCCTCACAGGAGCACGCGGCAAGCACAGATACGCAGTATTTT CASQEHAASTDTQYF
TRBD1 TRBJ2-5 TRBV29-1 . TGCAGCGTTGACCAGACAGGGGCAGGGGAGACCCAGTACTTC CSVDQTGAGETQYF
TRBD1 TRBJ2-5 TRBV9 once TGTGCCAGCAGCGAGGGGGCAACGGTACCAGAGACCCAGTACTTC CASSEGATVPETQYF
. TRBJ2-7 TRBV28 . TGTGCCAGCACCCCGAGACCAGGGTACTACGAGCAGTACTTC CASTPRPGYYEQYF